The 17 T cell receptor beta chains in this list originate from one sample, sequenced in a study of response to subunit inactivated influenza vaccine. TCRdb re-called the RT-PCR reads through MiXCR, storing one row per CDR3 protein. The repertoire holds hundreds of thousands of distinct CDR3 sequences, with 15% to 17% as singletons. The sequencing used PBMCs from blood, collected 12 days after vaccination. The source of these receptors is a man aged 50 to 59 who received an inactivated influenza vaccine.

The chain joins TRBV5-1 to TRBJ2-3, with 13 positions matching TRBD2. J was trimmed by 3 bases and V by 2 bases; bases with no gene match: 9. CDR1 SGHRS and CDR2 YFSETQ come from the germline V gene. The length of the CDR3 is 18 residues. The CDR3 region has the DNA TGCGCCAGCAGCTTACTTACTAGCGGGGGGGCAGGGACAGATACGCAGTATTTT. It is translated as CASSLLTSGGAGTDTQYF. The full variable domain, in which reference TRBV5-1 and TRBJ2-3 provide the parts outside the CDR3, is KAGVTQTPRYLIKTRGQQVTLSCSPISGHRSVSWYQQTPGQGLQFLFEYFSETQRNKGNFPGRFSGRQFSNSRSEMNVSTLELGDSALYLCASSLLTSGGAGTDTQYFGPGTRLTVL.

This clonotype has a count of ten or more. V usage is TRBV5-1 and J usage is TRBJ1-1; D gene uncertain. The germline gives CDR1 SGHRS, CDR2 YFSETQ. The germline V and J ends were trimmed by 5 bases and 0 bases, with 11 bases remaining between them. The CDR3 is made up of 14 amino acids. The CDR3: CASRRTGMNTEAFF. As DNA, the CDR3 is TGCGCCAGCAGGAGGACGGGGATGAACACTGAAGCTTTCTTT.

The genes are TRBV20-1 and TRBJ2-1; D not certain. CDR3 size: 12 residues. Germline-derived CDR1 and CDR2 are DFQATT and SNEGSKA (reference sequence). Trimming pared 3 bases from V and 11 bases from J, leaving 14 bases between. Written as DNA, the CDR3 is TGCAGTGCTAGTCCCCCCCATGGGAAGCAGTTCTTC. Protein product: CSASPPHGKQFF.

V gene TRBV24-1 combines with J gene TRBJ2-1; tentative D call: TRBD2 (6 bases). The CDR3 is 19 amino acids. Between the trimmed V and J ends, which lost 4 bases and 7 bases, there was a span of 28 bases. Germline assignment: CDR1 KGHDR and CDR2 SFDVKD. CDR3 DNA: TGTGCCACCAGTGAGGCTTATGGGGAGCGCGGGACCCCCTGGAATGAGCAGTTCTTC. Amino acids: CATSEAYGERGTPWNEQFF.

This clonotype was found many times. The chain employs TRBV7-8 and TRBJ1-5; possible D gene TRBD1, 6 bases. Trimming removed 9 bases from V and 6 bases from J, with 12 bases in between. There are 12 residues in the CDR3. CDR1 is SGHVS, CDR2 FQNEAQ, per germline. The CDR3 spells CASRGAGQPQHF. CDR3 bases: TGTGCCAGTAGGGGGGCGGGTCAGCCCCAGCATTTT.

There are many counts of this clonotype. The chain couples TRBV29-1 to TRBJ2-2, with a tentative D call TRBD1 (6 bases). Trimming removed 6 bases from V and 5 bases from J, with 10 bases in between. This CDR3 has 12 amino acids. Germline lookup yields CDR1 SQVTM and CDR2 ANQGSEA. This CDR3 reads CSVKGDTGELFF. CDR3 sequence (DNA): TGCAGCGTAAAGGGGGATACCGGGGAGCTGTTTTTT.

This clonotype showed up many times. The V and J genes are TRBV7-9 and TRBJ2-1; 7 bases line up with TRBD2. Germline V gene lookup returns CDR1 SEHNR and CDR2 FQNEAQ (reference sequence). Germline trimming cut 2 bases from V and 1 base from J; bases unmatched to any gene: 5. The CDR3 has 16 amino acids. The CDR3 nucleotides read TGTGCCAGCAGCTTACAGTCCGGGGGGTCCTACAATGAGCAGTTCTTC. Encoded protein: CASSLQSGGSYNEQFF. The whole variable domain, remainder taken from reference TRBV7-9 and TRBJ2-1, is DTGVSQNPRHKITKRGQNVTFRCDPISEHNRLYWYRQTLGQGPEFLTYFQNEAQLEKSRLLSDRFSAERPKGSFSTLEIQRTEQGDSAMYLCASSLQSGGSYNEQFFGPGTRLTVL.

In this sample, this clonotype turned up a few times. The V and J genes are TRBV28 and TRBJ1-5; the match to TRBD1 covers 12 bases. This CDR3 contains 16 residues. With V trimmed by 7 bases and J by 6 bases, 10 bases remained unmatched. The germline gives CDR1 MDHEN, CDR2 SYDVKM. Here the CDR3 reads CASIAGQGARGQPQHF. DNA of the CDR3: TGTGCCAGCATCGCGGGACAGGGGGCGCGGGGTCAGCCCCAGCATTTT.

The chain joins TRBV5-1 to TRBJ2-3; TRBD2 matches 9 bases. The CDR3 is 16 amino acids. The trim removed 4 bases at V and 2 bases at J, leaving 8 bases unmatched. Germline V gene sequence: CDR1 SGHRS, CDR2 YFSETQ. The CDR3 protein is CASSTLAGGDTDTQYF. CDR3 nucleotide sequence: TGCGCCAGCAGCACCCTGGCGGGGGGGGACACAGATACGCAGTATTTT.

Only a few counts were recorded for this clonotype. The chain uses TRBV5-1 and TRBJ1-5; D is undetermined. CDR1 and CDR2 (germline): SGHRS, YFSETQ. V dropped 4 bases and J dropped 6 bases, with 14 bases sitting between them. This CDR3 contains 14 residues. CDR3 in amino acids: CASSPRPRGQPQHF. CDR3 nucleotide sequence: TGCGCCAGCAGCCCGAGACCCCGGGGTCAGCCCCAGCATTTT.

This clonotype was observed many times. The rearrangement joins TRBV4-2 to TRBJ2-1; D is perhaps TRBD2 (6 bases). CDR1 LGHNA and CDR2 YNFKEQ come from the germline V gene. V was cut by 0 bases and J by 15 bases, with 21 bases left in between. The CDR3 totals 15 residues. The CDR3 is CASSQDRVASVPSFF. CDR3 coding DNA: TGTGCCAGCAGCCAAGACCGAGTTGCTAGCGTACCTTCGTTCTTC.

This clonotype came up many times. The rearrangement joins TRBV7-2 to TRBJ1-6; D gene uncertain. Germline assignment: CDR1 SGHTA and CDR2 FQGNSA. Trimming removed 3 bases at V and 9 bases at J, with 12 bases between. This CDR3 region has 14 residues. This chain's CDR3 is CASSFVGRSSPLHF. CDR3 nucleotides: TGTGCCAGCAGCTTCGTTGGGCGGAGTTCACCCCTCCACTTT.

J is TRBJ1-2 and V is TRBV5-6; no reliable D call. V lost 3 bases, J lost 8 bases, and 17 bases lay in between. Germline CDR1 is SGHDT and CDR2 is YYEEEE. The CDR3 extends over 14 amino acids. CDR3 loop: CASSSGGPVGGYTF. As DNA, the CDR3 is TGTGCCAGCAGCTCGGGCGGGCCGGTTGGCGGCTACACCTTC.

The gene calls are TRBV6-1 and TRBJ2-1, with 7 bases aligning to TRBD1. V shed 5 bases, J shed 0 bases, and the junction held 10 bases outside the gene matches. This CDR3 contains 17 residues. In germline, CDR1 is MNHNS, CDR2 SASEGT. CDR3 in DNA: TGTGCCAGCAGTCGAGACAGGGCTGACAGCTCCTACAATGAGCAGTTCTTC. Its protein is CASSRDRADSSYNEQFF.

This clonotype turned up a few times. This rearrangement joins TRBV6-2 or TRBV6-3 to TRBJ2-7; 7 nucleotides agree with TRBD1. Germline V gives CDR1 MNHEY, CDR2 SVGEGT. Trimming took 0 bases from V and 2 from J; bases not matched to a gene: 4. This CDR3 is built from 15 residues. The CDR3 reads CASSYSPGGPYEQYF. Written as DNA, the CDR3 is TGTGCCAGCAGTTACTCGCCAGGGGGTCCCTACGAGCAGTACTTC.

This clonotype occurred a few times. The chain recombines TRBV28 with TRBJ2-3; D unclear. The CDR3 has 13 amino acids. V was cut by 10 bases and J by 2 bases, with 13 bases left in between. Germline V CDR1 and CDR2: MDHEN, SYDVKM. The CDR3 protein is CATDGTSTDTQYF. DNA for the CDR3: TGTGCCACCGACGGAACCTCCACAGATACGCAGTATTTT.

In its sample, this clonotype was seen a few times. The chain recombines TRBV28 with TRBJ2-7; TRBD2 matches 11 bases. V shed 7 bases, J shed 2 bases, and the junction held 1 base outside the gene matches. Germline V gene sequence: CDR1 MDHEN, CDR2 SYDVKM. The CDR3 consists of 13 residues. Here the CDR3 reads CASIAGGPYEQYF. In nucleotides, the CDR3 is TGTGCCAGCATAGCGGGAGGGCCCTACGAGCAGTACTTC.